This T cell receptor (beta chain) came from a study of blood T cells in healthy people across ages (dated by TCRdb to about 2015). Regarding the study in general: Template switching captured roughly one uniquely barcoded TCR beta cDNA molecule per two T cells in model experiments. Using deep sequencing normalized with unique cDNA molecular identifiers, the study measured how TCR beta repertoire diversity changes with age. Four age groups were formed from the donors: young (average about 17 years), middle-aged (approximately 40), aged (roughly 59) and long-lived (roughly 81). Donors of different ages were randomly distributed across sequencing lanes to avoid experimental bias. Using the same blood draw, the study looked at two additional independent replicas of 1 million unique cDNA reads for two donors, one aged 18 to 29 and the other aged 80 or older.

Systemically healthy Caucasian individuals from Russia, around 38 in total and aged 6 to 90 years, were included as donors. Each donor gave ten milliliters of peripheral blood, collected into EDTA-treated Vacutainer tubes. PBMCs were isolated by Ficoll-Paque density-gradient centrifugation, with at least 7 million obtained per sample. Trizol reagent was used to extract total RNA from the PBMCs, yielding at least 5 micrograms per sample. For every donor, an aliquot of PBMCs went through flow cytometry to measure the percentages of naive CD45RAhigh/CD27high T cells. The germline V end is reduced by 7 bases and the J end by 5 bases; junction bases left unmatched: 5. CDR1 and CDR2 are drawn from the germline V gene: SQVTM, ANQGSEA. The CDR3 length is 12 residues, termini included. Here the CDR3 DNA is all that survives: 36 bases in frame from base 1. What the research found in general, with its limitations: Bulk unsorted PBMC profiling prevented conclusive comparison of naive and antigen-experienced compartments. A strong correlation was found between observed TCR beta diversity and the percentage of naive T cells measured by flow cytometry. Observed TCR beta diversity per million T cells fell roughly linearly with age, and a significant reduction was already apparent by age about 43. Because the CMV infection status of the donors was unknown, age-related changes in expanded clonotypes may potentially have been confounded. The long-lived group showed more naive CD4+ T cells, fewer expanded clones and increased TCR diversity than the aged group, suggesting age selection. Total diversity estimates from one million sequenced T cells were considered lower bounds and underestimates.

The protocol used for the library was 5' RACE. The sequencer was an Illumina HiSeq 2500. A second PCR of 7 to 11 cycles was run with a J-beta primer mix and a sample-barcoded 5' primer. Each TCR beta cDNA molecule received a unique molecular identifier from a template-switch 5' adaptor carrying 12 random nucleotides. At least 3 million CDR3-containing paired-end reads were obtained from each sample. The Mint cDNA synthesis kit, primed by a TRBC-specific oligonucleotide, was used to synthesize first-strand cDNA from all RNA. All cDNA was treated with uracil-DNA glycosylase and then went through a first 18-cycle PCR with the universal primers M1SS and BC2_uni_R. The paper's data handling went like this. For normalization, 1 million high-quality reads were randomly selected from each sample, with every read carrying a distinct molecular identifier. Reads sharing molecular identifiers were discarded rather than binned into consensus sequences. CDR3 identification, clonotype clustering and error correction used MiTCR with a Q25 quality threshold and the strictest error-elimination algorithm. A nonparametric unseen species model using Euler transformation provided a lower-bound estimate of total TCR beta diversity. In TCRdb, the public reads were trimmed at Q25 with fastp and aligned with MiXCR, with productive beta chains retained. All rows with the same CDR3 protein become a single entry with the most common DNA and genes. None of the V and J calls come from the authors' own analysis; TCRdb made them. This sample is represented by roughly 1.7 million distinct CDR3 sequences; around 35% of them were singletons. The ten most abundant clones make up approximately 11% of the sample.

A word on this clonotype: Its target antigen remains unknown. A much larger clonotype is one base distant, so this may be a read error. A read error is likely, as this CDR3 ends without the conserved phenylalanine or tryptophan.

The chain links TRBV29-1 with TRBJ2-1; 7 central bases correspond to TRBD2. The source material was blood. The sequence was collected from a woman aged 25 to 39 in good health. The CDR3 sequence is CSGGLSDNEQFV. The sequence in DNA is TGCAGCGGGGGACTATCGGACAATGAGCAGTTCGTC.